The T cell receptor (beta chain) under discussion was sequenced for a study of vaccination and CD4 T cells after COVID-19. Study-level findings and limits: The median count of SARS-CoV-2-reactive clonotypes rose from around 21 to 38, not significantly. Spike mono-reactivity applied to 304 of 307 vaccine-specific clones detected in convalescent patients.

Turning to this clonotype: The antigen is unknown.

The sample's treatment: approximately 10-day PBMC culture with coronavirus spike peptide pools or control peptides (ViraFEST assay). The Oncomine TCR Beta short-read assay sequenced DNA from cultured CD4+ T cells. Genomic DNA was isolated from cultured CD4+ T cells. TCRdb independently ran MiXCR on the PCR reads; one entry per CDR3 protein. The sample carries more than 5,500 distinct CDR3 sequences, under 75% recorded once. This TCR came from a human donor who had recovered from COVID-19. Material for sequencing was CD4+ T cells from blood, cultured in vitro.

The DNA for the CDR3 is TGCAGTGCCAATAGGGGGGGAGCCGCCTACGAGCAGTACTTC. Its protein is CSANRGGAAYEQYF. This chain links TRBV20-1 with TRBJ2-7; D might be TRBD2 (7 bases). Deletions cut 6 bases from V and 2 bases from J, with 17 bases between. Per germline, CDR1 DFQATT and CDR2 SNEGSKA (reference sequence). The CDR3 length is 14 residues.